This T cell receptor beta chain was profiled in a study of cytomegalovirus exposure and HLA in healthy donors (dated by TCRdb to about 2017). Study-wide context: According to an earlier analysis of 450 to 650 of the donors, about 170 million T cells yielded 95 million to 140 million unique TCR beta sequences and about 300 Gb of sequence data. An early release covering 550 to 700 HLA-typed donors comprised 250 to 350 gigabases of sequencing data and approximately 85 million unique TCR sequences. The genetic ancestry cluster associated with self-reported Caucasian donors included around four fifths of the roughly 360 genotyped donors. The study aimed to test whether cataloging public T cell receptors could reveal signatures of past pathogen exposure. The study profiled the T cell repertoires of 500 to 800 subjects by immunosequencing and related them to cytomegalovirus serostatus. A separate validation cohort of roughly 120 different subjects was used in addition to the 666-subject first cohort. High-throughput TCR immunosequencing, statistical association of individual TCRs with disease status, and machine learning were combined to predict cytomegalovirus infection status. A later analysis re-analyzed previously published TCR beta repertoires from 500 to 700 donors and added high-resolution HLA genotyping to study TCR occurrence patterns. Rather than drawing on any new phenotypic data, the later analysis identified candidate immune exposures from TCR beta sequences and the way those sequences occurred across donors. To decide whether each TCR beta V gene segment behaved as functional or pseudogenic, an earlier analysis of approximately 600 of the donors relied on high-throughput TCR beta sequencing. Alongside the repertoire data, information on donor age, sex, ethnicity and CMV serostatus was compiled. A later genetic analysis took genome-wide SNP genotypes for about three fifths of the roughly 700 donors and used that subset as a discovery cohort. All discovery cohort repertoires had been generated using a single sequencing platform. Both class I and class II loci were covered by HLA typing, at four-digit resolution. Typing coverage varied by locus: about 620-630 donors for A, B, C, DRB1 and DQB1; more than 500 for DQA1; 600 to 610 for DPA1; 400 to 480 for DPB1. Several DR-DQ haplotypes were treated as single units for association and clustering because of strong linkage in the cohort. Among some 400 genotyped donors of the cohort, an average of roughly 230,000 unique TCR beta nucleotide sequences was sequenced per donor, of which 15% to 20% were non-productive.

What the research found in general, with its limitations: Some IMGT-functional V segments, including TRBV6-2 and TRBV6-3, could not be distinguished by the 87-base-pair reads and were therefore excluded. Across donors, most TCR sequences were observed very rarely, whereas some public TCRs were present in many individuals. A cluster of highly shared sequence variants was judged likely to represent a technical artifact of the sequencing pipeline. Sequencing depth was assumed to be roughly uniform across donors in the presence/absence analyses, though that assumption may not hold. Only TCR beta chains were sequenced in this cohort, and the absence of alpha or paired-chain data limited detectable features. A further reported finding was that TCR beta sequences accurately predicted the HLA-A and HLA-B alleles for most subjects in the first cohort. The classifier was reported to diagnose cytomegalovirus status with high specificity and sensitivity in both the original cohort and the validation cohort. Assigning TCR associations to individual alleles was difficult when HLA alleles, especially DR and DQ, strongly co-occurred. HLA typing was unavailable for some donors at each locus, so association tests used only the typed subset. According to a later analysis, TCR association rates differed among HLA loci, with DRB1 alleles showing the most associated TCRs and HLA-C alleles showing the fewest. In the study, approximately 160 TCR beta chains were listed as associated with cytomegalovirus. A few of the identified cytomegalovirus-associated TCR beta chains were confirmed in vitro to be specific for cytomegalovirus antigens. V-gene and J-gene trimming of TCR beta chains was associated with a missense DCLRE1C variant in a later genetic analysis, and the association was replicated in an independent cohort. An earlier analysis of roughly 570 of the donors showed that most TCR beta V segments appeared in productive rearrangements either about 87% or about 30% of the time, which broadly matched IMGT annotations. According to a later genetic analysis, donors in an Asian-associated ancestry cluster had fewer N-insertions in productive TCRs than the roughly 700-donor mean. CMV serostatus was the only immune exposure information available for the cohort. At a false discovery rate of 0.05, a later analysis linked 16,951 TCR beta sequences to specific HLA alleles. In a later analysis, most CMV-associated TCR beta chains were found to appear HLA-restricted, with HLA associations seemingly driven largely by CMV exposure. In a later analysis, several top co-occurrence clusters were reported to appear linked to parvovirus B19, influenza, CMV and Epstein-Barr virus. A later analysis found that HLA-associated TCR beta chains were more clonally expanded and had lower generation probabilities than equally common non-associated chains. The earlier analysis of 587 of the donors excluded fewer than 20 rarely observed V segments, including chromosome 9 orphons, because counts were too low. Linkage disequilibrium might explain the correlated functional status among segregating V segments, but an unknown experimental factor could not be ruled out. According to the authors, the approach could potentially be generalized to other disease states and immunological phenotypes.

A remark on this clone: Its antigen has not been determined. Nothing much larger sits one base from this clone, and base qualities are not available.

The V end loses 0 bases and the J end loses 9 bases, and a stretch of 11 bases separates them. CDR1 GTSNPN and CDR2 SVGIG were looked up in the germline V gene (reference sequence). The CDR3, cysteine through phenylalanine, is 13 amino acids long. CDR3 DNA only is kept here, 39 bases in frame from base 1. Libraries were constructed by the immunoSEQ multiplex PCR assay. The multiplex PCR relied on a mix of 60 forward primers for TCR Vbeta segments and 13 reverse primers for TCR Jbeta segments. The CDR3 region of rearranged TCR beta genes was amplified from genomic DNA by a multiplex PCR assay. Amplified TCR beta libraries were sequenced as 87-base-pair reads on the Illumina HiSeq System. The paper's processing steps were these. A later analysis tallied around 80 million unique TCR beta chains across the 666 repertoires, and roughly 11 million of those chains were shared by two or more donors. Raw reads were error-corrected and collapsed into unique sequences by a nearest-neighbor algorithm in which closely related sequences were merged to remove PCR and sequencing errors. To assign V, D and J gene segments, CDR3 sequences were aligned to IMGT reference sequences. Each retained sequence needed at least a six-nucleotide match to both a V gene segment and a J gene segment. Rearrangements were called productive when the CDR3 lacked stop codons and stayed in frame with V and J; all others were non-productive. Following IMGT convention, CDR3 was defined as the stretch from the second conserved V-encoded cysteine up to the conserved J-encoded phenylalanine. Sequences without an unambiguous match to a single V gene segment were excluded from the earlier analysis of several hundred of the donors. In an earlier analysis of several hundred of the donors, V segments were called functional above 56.7% productive rearrangements and were called segregating when the between-donor standard deviation exceeded 5%. A statistical classification framework was built for diagnosing cytomegalovirus status from the catalog of TCR beta chain sequences. In a later analysis, TCR nucleotide sequences were compared against IMGT/GENE-DB human TR gene sequences so that V and J genes could be assigned. The TCRdist pipeline was used in a later analysis to assign CDR3 sequences and most-parsimonious VDJ recombination scenarios. In a later analysis, every TCR beta chain was defined by the combination of its CDR3 amino acid sequence and its V-gene family, and reads without a unique V-gene family were dropped. A later analysis removed nearly 600 highly shared, low-generation-probability nucleotide sequences to deal with suspected cross-contamination and a sequencing artifact. For each public chain, a later analysis derived a clonal expansion index from normalized ranks of inferred template counts within each repertoire. Generation probabilities in a later analysis came from a VDJ recombination model fitted to out-of-frame rearrangements, and those results were checked against IGoR. In a later analysis, TCR-TCR, TCR-HLA and TCR-CMV co-occurrence was scored with hypergeometric tests, and a repertoire-size bias correction was applied to TCR pairs. A later analysis estimated false discovery rates by permuting HLA or CMV assignments 20 times. In a later analysis, co-occurring TCRs were grouped using DBSCAN, and TCRdist sequence similarity was added for clustering within HLA-allele-positive subsets. Co-occurrence clustering excluded repertoires with fewer than 30,000 or more than 120,000 public chains, plus five with anomalous nucleotide sharing. TCRdb carries this immuneACCESS record with in-frame sequences only. Its versions omit some clonotypes, under half of them owing to an unresolved V gene in the studies checked, with the rest unexplained. That table furnishes V, J and clone size, whereas the DNA furnished D and trimming. The sample data list more than 65,000 clones, and over 70% of these were observed just once. Together, the top ten hold approximately 20% of the sample.

In total, approximately 700 healthy bone marrow donors made up the cohort. At the time of sampling, every cohort member was nominally healthy, though immune exposures that went unrecorded were likely present. The donor tested CMV seropositive and was one of the 289 seropositive cohort members. Each donor provided a peripheral blood sample, and peripheral blood mononuclear cells were used for TCR beta sequencing. The Qiagen DNeasy Blood Extraction Kit was used to extract genomic DNA from the blood cell samples. The chain uses TRBV30 and TRBJ1-4, with a weak D call of TRBD1 (6 bases match). Input material: PBMCs. This clonotype was obtained from a woman aged 35 to 49 in good health and CMV-seropositive. The DNA sequence is given as TGTGCCTGGAGTGTAAAGGGGGTTCAAAAACTGTTTTTT. This codes for CAWSVKGVQKLFF. Beyond the CDR3, the reference TRBV30 and TRBJ1-4 genes provide the residues; the full variable domain reads: SQTIHQWPATLVQPVGSPLSLECTVEGTSNPNLYWYRQAAGRGLQLLFYSVGIGQISSEVPQNLSASRPQDRQFILSSKKLLLSDSGFYLCAWSVKGVQKLFFGSGTQLSVL.